The clone carrying this TCR beta chain was counted a few times. Germline V lookup: CDR1 DFQATT, CDR2 SNEGSKA (reference sequence). The CDR3 length is 14 residues. The V and J ends lost 3 bases and 4 bases, in that order; junction bases with no gene match: 6. For the second PCR, which ran for 7 to 11 cycles, a sample-barcoded 5' primer and a J-beta primer mix were used. TCRdb passed the 5' RACE reads through MiXCR, listing each CDR3 protein once. Of fewer than 2,000,000 distinct CDR3 sequences detected, around 35% appear once; the ten largest clones hold roughly 12%. The entry originates in a study of blood T cells in healthy people across ages.

Sample: blood. The genes are TRBV20-1 and TRBJ2-5; TRBD1 matches 9 bases. The receptor was isolated from a woman aged 25 to 39 in good health. The CDR3 nucleotides read TGCAGTGCTAGCGGGGGACAGGGATTAGAGACCCAGTACTTC. It yields the protein CSASGGQGLETQYF.